This record covers a single T cell receptor (beta chain). Its antigen is undetermined. The data derive from a study of vaccination effects on CD4 cells after COVID-19. ViraFEST expansion of antigen-specific CD4+ T cells with viral peptide pools preceded sequencing. A roughly 10-day culture period preceded the isolation of CD4+ T cells. Previously uninfected by SARS-CoV-2, the vaccine recipients also showed negative nucleocapsid antibodies. Generated by immunoSEQ multiplex PCR, the TCRdb table keeps only in-frame clones and is missing some. Altogether 71,000 or so clones are present, roughly 70% being singletons, with the ten largest covering approximately 3.8%. The germline V gene encodes CDR1 LNHDA and CDR2 SQIVND (reference sequence). The CDR3 has 15 amino acids. The V end lost 5 bases, the J end lost 2 bases, and 15 bases lay between the germline ends.

The sample in question was CD4+ T cells from PBMCs cultured with HCoV-OC43 spike peptides, obtained before COVID-19 vaccination. Subset reported: HCoV-OC43 spike overlapping peptide pool stimulation. The V call is TRBV19, the J call TRBJ1-1; D perhaps matches TRBD1 (5 bases). The clonotype was recovered from a human donor who received a COVID-19 vaccine. CDR3 bases: TGTGCCAGTAGTTGGGGGGATAGAATTAACACTGAAGCTTTCTTT. It translates to CASSWGDRINTEAFF. Full variable domain (remainder filled in from reference TRBV19 and TRBJ1-1): DGGITQSPKYLFRKEGQNVTLSCEQNLNHDAMYWYRQDPGQGLRLIYYSQIVNDFQKGDIAEGYSVSREKKESFPLTVTSAQKNPTAFYLCASSWGDRINTEAFFGQGTRLTVV.